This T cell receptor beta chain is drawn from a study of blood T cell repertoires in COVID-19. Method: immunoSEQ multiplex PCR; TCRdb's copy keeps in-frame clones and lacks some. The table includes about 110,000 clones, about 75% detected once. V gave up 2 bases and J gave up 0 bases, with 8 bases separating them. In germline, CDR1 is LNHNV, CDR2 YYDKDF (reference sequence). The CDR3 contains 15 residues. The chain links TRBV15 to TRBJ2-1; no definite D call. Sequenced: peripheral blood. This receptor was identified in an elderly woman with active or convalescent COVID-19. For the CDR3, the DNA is TGTGCCACCAGCAGACTACAGAGCTCCTACAATGAGCAGTTCTTC. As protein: CATSRLQSSYNEQFF.